This entry lists 11 T cell receptor beta chains sequenced from one sample in a study of cytomegalovirus exposure and HLA in healthy donors. PCR was performed using 60 Vbeta and 13 Jbeta primers. Sequenced by immunoSEQ multiplex PCR; TCRdb stores in-frame clones only, minus some. The sample includes 150,000 to 200,000 clones. Sequenced: PBMCs. The receptors were sampled from a woman in her sixties or seventies in good health and CMV-seronegative.

This chain links TRBV27 with TRBJ1-2; 7 bases line up with TRBD1. CDR1 is MNHEY, CDR2 SMNVEV, per germline (reference sequence). Losses at the gene ends were 4 bases for V and 4 bases for J; bases not matched to a gene: 6. The CDR3 is 14 residues long. CDR3 nucleotides: TGTGCCAGCAGTTACGGACAGGCGACCTATGGCTACACCTTC. This translates into CASSYGQATYGYTF.

The V and J genes are TRBV5-1 and TRBJ2-5; TRBD2 might be the D (6 bases). CDR3 length: 14 amino acids. Trimming removed 0 bases from V and 5 bases from J, with 11 bases in between. Germline V gene sequence: CDR1 SGHRS, CDR2 YFSETQ. The DNA for the CDR3 is TGCGCCAGCAGCTTGGGACCGAGCGGGGAGACCCAGTACTTC. It yields the protein CASSLGPSGETQYF.

On this clone itself: Other DNA sequences in this sample translate to the same CDR3. This rearrangement joins TRBV5-1 to TRBJ2-5; 7 bases map to TRBD2. This CDR3 is 14 amino acids long. The V gene's germline CDR1 is SGHRS and CDR2 YFSETQ. V shed 1 base, J shed 1 base, and the junction held 1 base outside the gene matches. This CDR3 is CASSLTGGQETQYF. CDR3 DNA sequence: TGCGCCAGCAGCTTGACGGGGGGCCAAGAGACCCAGTACTTC.

This sequence joins TRBV5-1 and TRBJ1-1; a weak D match, TRBD1 (5 bases). Germline V gives CDR1 SGHRS, CDR2 YFSETQ. V was pared by 4 bases and J by 0 bases, with 16 bases between. The length of the CDR3 is 16 residues. CDR3: CASSPDGGRMNTEAFF. Here the CDR3 DNA reads TGCGCCAGCAGCCCTGACGGGGGACGGATGAACACTGAAGCTTTCTTT.

The CDR3 here is CASSLSNQPQHF. The CDR3 nucleotides are TGTGCCAGCAGCCTCAGCAATCAGCCCCAGCATTTT. The chain has TRBV7-2 and TRBJ1-5; D unresolved. Trimming left V 5 bases short and J 1 base short, with 3 bases between. The CDR3 is made up of 12 amino acids. Germline V CDR1 and CDR2: SGHTA, FQGNSA. Using reference TRBV7-2 and TRBJ1-5 for the parts outside the CDR3, the full variable domain is GAGVSQSPSNKVTEKGKDVELRCDPISGHTALYWYRQSLGQGLEFLIYFQGNSAPDKSGLPSDRFSAERTGGSVSTLTIQRTQQEDSAVYLCASSLSNQPQHFGDGTRLSIL.

The chain uses TRBV5-5 and TRBJ2-1; 10 bases are shared with TRBD1. This CDR3 is 15 amino acids long. V lost 0 bases to trimming and J lost 9 bases; unmatched junction nucleotides: 6. Germline V gene sequence: CDR1 SGHKS, CDR2 YYEKEE (reference sequence). Written as DNA, the CDR3 is TGTGCCAGCAGCTTGGCTGGACAGGGGGTAGGTGAGCAGTTCTTC. Its protein product is CASSLAGQGVGEQFF.

This chain uses TRBV6-4 with TRBJ1-6, with TRBD1 identical over 9 bases. The germline V gene has CDR1 MRHNA and CDR2 SNTAGT. The trim removed 4 bases at V and 9 bases at J, leaving 19 bases unmatched. The CDR3 consists of 19 residues. CDR3 region: CASSGDRGLLPGKCSPLHF. The CDR3 DNA reads TGTGCCAGCAGTGGCGACAGGGGGTTGTTGCCGGGGAAGTGTTCACCCCTCCACTTT.

The chain is built from TRBV11-1 and TRBJ1-1; D is unresolved. The V end lost 0 bases, the J end lost 11 bases, and 10 bases lay between the germline ends. Germline V gene lookup returns CDR1 SGHAT and CDR2 FQDESV (reference sequence). This CDR3 is 12 amino acids long. The CDR3 DNA reads as TGTGCCAGCAGCTTAGCCAAGAGCGGGGCTTTCTTT. Encoded protein: CASSLAKSGAFF.

This rearrangement joins TRBV2 to TRBJ1-5; tentative D call: TRBD1 (5 bases). There are 12 residues in the CDR3. CDR1 and CDR2 from the germline V gene are SNHLY and FYNNEI. The V end was cut by 6 bases, the J end by 15 bases, with 18 bases between. The CDR3 sequence is CASSLDSDQGHF. CDR3 DNA: TGTGCCAGCAGCTTAGACAGCGACCAGGGGCATTTT.

The CDR3 DNA is TGTGCCAGCAGGGGGACAGGGACTGGTGTGACCCAGTACTTC. Encoded protein: CASRGTGTGVTQYF. This rearrangement joins TRBV2 to TRBJ2-5; TRBD1 matches at 9 bases. Germline CDR1 is SNHLY and CDR2 is FYNNEI. CDR3 length equals 14 residues. Trimming cost V 6 bases and J 7 bases; bases outside gene matches: 9.

The DNA of the CDR3 is TGTGCCAGCAGGACTAGCGGGAGGCAGTACTTC. Translating gives CASRTSGRQYF. The chain uses TRBV6-5 and TRBJ2-7; 12 bases line up with TRBD2. Unmatched junction bases numbered 0, after V lost 6 bases and J lost 9 bases. Per germline, CDR1 MNHEY and CDR2 SVGAGI. The CDR3 spans 11 residues.